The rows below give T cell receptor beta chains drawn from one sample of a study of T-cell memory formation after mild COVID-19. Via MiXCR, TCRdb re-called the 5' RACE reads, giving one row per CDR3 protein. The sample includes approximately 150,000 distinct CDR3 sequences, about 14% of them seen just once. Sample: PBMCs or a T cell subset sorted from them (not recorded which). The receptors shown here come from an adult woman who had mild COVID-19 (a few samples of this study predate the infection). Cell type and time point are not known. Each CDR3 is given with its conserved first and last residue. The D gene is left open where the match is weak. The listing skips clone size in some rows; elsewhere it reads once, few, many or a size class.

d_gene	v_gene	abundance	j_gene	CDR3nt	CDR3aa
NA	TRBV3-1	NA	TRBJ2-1	TGTGCCAGCAGCCAGGGGTTTTCGGGACCGTATGAGCAGTTCTTC	CASSQGFSGPYEQFF
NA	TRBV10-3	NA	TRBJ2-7	TGTGCCATCAGCGAACCTGGGGGCGAGCAGTACTTC	CAISEPGGEQYF
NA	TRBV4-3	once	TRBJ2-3	TGCGACAGCAGCCGGAGCAGGGACACAGATACGCAGTATTTT	CDSSRSRDTDTQYF
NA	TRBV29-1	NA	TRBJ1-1	TGCAGCGTTGAAGACGCAGGTAACACTGAAGCTTTCTTT	CSVEDAGNTEAFF
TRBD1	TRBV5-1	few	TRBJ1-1	TGCGCCAGCAGCTTGGTATCGGTGACAGGGGGAATGAACACTGAAGCTTTCTTT	CASSLVSVTGGMNTEAFF
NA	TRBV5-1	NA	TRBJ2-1	TGCGCCAGCAGCTTGGGGCGGGAAAGGCCCTACAATGAGCAGTTCTTC	CASSLGRERPYNEQFF
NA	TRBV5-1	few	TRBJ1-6	TGCGCCAGCAGCTTGGAGGTCAGCAGCTCCTATAATTCACCCCTCCACTTT	CASSLEVSSSYNSPLHF
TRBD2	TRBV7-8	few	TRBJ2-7	TGTGCCAGCAGCTTTGTGACTAGCGGGAGCTCCTACGAGCAGTACTTC	CASSFVTSGSSYEQYF
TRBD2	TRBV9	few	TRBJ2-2	TGTGCCAGCAGCACCCGAGCTGCGGGGGGAGGGACCGGGGAGCTGTTTTTT	CASSTRAAGGGTGELFF
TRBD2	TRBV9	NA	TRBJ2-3	TGTGCCAGCAGCTCCGGAGCGGGAGTGGATACGCAGTATTTT	CASSSGAGVDTQYF
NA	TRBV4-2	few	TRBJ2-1	TGTGCCAGCAGTTCCGGGACCTCTCACAATGAGCAGTTCTTC	CASSSGTSHNEQFF
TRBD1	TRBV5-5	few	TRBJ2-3	TGTGCCAGCAGCGATTGGACAGGTCTAACAGATACGCAGTATTTT	CASSDWTGLTDTQYF
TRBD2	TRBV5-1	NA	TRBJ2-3	TGCGCCAGCAGCCACCGACTAGCGGGGGACCTGATCACAGATACGCAGTATTTT	CASSHRLAGDLITDTQYF
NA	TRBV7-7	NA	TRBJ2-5	TGTGCTAGCAAGGGGGGAGAAGAGACCCAGTACTTC	CASKGGEETQYF
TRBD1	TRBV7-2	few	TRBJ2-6	TGTGCCAGCAGCTTAGCTAAGGGACAGGGTTTTCTCTCTGGGGCCAACGTCCTGACTTTC	CASSLAKGQGFLSGANVLTF
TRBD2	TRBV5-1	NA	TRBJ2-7	TGCGCCAGCAGCTTGGCCTCTAGCGGGATCGGGAACTACGAGCAGTACTTC	CASSLASSGIGNYEQYF
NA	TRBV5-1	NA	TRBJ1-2	TGCGCCAGCAGCTTCAGCAGAGACGCTAACTATGGCTACACCTTC	CASSFSRDANYGYTF
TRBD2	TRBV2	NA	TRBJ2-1	TGTGCCAGCAGTGGCCCAGCCCCTAGCGGGGAACTCTATGAGCAGTTCTTC	CASSGPAPSGELYEQFF
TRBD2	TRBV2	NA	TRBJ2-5	TGTGCCAGCTTCCCTAGCGGGGGGGCAGCGGAGACCCAGTACTTC	CASFPSGGAAETQYF
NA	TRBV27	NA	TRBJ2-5	TGTGCCAGCAGTTTAGGTGGGGGGACCCCAAGAGGGACCCAGTACTTC	CASSLGGGTPRGTQYF
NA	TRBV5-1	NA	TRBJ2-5	TGCGCCAGCAGCTTGCGACAAGAGACCCAGTACTTC	CASSLRQETQYF
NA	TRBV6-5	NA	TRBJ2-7	TGTGCCAGCAGTTCAAGGGGAAGCTCCTACGAGCAGTACTTC	CASSSRGSSYEQYF
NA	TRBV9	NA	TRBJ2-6	TGTGCCAGCAGCGTAGGTAGAGGTCCTTCTGGGGCCAACGTCCTGACTTTC	CASSVGRGPSGANVLTF
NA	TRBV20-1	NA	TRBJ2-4	TGCAGTGCTAGAGAGGAGACAGGAGATCGGGGGGACATTCAGTACTTC	CSAREETGDRGDIQYF
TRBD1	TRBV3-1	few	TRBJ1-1	TGTGCCAGCAGCCTACCAGGGGGCGGGCGTGCTGAAGCTTTCTTT	CASSLPGGGRAEAFF
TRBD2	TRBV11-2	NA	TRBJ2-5	TGTGCCAGCAGCTCCCCTAGCGGGAGCGGAGAGACCCAGTACTTC	CASSSPSGSGETQYF
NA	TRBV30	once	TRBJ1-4	TGTGCCTGGAGTGGGGCGGCTAATGAAAAACTGTTTTTT	CAWSGAANEKLFF
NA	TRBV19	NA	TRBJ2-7	TGTGCCAGTAGTATAGCGGTGGGGCCCAACTACGAGCAGTACTTC	CASSIAVGPNYEQYF
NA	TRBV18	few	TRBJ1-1	TGTGCCAGCTCACTAACGACAGGGAACACTGAAGCTTTCTTT	CASSLTTGNTEAFF
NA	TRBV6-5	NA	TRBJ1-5	TGTGCCAGCGGGATCAATCAGCCCCAGCATTTT	CASGINQPQHF
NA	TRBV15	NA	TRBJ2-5	TGTGCCACCAGCAGAGCCAGGGAAGAGACCCAGTACTTC	CATSRAREETQYF
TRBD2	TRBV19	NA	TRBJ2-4	TGTGCCAGTAGTACGGCGCGGGCGGGAGGCCGCGGAAACATTCAGTACTTC	CASSTARAGGRGNIQYF
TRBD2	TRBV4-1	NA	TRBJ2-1	TGCGCCAGCAGCCAAGATCGCGGGACTAGCGGGGGGGCCCGAGAGTTCTTC	CASSQDRGTSGGAREFF
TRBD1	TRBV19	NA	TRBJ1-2	TGTGCCAGTAGGCCCCGGTCTGAGACAGGGAGTCGCGGCACCTTC	CASRPRSETGSRGTF
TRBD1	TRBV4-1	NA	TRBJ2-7	TGCGCCAGCAGCCTTACCCGGACAGGGGGGACCTACGAGCAGTACTTC	CASSLTRTGGTYEQYF
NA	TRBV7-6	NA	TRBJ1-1	TGTGCCAGCAGTGGGTTGGACACTGAAGCTTTCTTT	CASSGLDTEAFF
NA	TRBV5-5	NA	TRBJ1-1	TGTGCCAGCAGCCCCTACCAGAGAGTGAACACTGAAGCTTTCTTT	CASSPYQRVNTEAFF
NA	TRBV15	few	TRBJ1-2	TGTGCCACCAGCAGAGAGGGAGCAACAGGTGCCTTCTATGGCTACACCTTC	CATSREGATGAFYGYTF
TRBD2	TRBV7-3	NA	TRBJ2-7	TGTGCCAGCAGCTTAGGAGGTCCGGGCGGGAGTTACTCCTACGAGCAGTACTTC	CASSLGGPGGSYSYEQYF
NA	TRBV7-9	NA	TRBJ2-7	TGTGCCAGCAGCTTGGTACAGGGCTCCTACGAGCAGTACTTC	CASSLVQGSYEQYF
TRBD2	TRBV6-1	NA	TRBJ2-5	TGTGCCAGCAGTGGGGGACTAGCGGGGGGCCCGTACCAAGAGACCCAGTACTTC	CASSGGLAGGPYQETQYF
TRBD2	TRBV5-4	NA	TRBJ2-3	TGTGCCAGCAGCTTATGGCGACTAGCGATCACTTCTGTTAGCACAGATACGCAGTATTTT	CASSLWRLAITSVSTDTQYF
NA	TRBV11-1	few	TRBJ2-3	TGTGCCAGCAGTCCCACTCGTGGACAGAGAGGGATAGGAGATACGCAGTATTTT	CASSPTRGQRGIGDTQYF
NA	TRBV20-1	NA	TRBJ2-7	TGCAGTGCTAGAGAGGCGAAGGGGTCCGGGTACGAGCAGTACTTC	CSAREAKGSGYEQYF
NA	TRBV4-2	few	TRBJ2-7	TGTGCCAGCAGCCAAGTAGAGGGTTGGGGCTACGAGCAGTACTTC	CASSQVEGWGYEQYF
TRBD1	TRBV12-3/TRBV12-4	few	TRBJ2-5	TGTGCCAGCAGTCCATGGGACAGGCCAGAGACCCAGTACTTC	CASSPWDRPETQYF
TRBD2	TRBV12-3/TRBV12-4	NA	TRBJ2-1	TGTGCCAGCAGTTCCAGACTAGCAGAGCAGTTCTTC	CASSSRLAEQFF
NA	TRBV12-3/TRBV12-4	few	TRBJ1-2	TGTGCCAGCAGCAGTAGCGAGATTAGCTACTTTGGCTACACCTTC	CASSSSEISYFGYTF
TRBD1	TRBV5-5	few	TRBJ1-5	TGTGCCAGCAGCTTGGCGGGACAGATTAATCAGCCCCAGCATTTT	CASSLAGQINQPQHF
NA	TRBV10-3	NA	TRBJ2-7	TGTGCCATCAGTGAGTCTGGCACATCCACCTACGAGCAGTACTTC	CAISESGTSTYEQYF
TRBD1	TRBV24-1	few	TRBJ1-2	TGTGCCACCAGTGATTTGAAAGGGGGCTACTATGGCTACACCTTC	CATSDLKGGYYGYTF
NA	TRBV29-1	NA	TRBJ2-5	TGCAGCGTGGACTTCTCATACCAAGAGACCCAGTACTTC	CSVDFSYQETQYF
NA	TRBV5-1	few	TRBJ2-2	TGCGCCAGCAGCTTGGAGGCAGCCAGGACCGGGGAGCTGTTTTTT	CASSLEAARTGELFF
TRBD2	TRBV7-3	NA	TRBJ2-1	TGTGCCAGCAGTAGCGGGAATGGCTACAATGAGCAGTTCTTC	CASSSGNGYNEQFF
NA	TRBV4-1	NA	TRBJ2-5	TGCGCCAGCAGCCAAGATGGGGGAGGGACCCAGTACTTC	CASSQDGGGTQYF
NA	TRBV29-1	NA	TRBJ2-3	TGCAGCGTTGAAGCGAACGGGGATACGCAGTATTTT	CSVEANGDTQYF
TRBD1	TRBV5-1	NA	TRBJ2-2	TGCGCCAGCAGCTCCGGGACAGGGGTCACCGGGGAGCTGTTTTTT	CASSSGTGVTGELFF
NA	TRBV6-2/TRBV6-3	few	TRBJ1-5	TGTGCCAGCAGCTTACGTGACCTCATACGGACTCAGCCCCAGCATTTT	CASSLRDLIRTQPQHF
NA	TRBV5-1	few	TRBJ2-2	TGCGCCAGCAGCTTGAGATCCACCGGGGAGCTGTTTTTT	CASSLRSTGELFF